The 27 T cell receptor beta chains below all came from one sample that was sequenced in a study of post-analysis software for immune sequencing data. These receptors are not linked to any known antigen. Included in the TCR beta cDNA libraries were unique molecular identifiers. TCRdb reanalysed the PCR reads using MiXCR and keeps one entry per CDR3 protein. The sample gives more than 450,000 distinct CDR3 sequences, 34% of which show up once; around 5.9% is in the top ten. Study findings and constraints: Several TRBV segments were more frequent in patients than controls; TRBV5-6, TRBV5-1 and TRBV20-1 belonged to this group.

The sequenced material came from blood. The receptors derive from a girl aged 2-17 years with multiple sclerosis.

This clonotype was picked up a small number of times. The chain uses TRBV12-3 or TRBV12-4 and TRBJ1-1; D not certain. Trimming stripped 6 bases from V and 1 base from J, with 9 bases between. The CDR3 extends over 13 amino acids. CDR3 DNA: TGTGCCAGCAGGGGAGACAAGAACACTGAAGCTTTCTTT. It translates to CASRGDKNTEAFF.

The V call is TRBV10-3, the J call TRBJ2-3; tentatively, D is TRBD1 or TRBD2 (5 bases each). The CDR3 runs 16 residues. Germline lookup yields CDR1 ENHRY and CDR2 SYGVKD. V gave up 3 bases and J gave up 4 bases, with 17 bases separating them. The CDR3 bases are TGTGCCATCAGTGACCCGGGGAGAGGGGAAGCAGATACGCAGTATTTT. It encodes CAISDPGRGEADTQYF.

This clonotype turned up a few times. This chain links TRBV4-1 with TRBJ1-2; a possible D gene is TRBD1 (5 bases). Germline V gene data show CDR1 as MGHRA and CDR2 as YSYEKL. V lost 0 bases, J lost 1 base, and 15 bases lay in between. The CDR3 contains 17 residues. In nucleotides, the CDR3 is TGCGCCAGCAGCCAAGATGTAGGGGCAGCGAGTAACTATGGCTACACCTTC. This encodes CASSQDVGAASNYGYTF.

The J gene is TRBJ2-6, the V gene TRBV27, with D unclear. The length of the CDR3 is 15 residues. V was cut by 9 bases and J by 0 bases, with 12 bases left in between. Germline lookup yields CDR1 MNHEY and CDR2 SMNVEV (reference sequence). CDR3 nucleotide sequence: TGTGCCAGTAGCCGTCCAAGCTCTGGGGCCAACGTCCTGACTTTC. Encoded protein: CASSRPSSGANVLTF.

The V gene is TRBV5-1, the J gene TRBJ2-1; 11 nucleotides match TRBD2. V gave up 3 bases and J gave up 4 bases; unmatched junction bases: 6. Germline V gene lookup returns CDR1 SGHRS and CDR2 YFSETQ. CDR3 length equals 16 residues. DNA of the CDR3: TGCGCCAGCAGCTCCGACCTAGCGGGGGGTTACAATGAGCAGTTCTTC. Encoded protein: CASSSDLAGGYNEQFF.

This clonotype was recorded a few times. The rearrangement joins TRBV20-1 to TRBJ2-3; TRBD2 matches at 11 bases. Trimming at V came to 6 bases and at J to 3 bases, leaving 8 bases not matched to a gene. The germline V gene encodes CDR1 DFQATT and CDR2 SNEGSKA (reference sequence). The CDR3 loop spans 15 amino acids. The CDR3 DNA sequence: TGCAGTGCGCCATTGCTAGCGGGGGGAACAGATACGCAGTATTTT. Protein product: CSAPLLAGGTDTQYF.

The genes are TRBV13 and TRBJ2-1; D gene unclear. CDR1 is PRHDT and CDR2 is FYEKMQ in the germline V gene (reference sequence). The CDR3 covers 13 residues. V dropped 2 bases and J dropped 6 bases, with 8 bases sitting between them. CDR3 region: CASSLTPSNEQFF. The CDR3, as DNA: TGTGCCAGCAGCTTAACCCCTAGCAATGAGCAGTTCTTC.

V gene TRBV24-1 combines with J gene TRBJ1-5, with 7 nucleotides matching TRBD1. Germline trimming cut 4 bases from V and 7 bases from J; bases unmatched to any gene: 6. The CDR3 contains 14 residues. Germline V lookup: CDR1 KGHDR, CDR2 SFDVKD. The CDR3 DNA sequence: TGTGCCACCAGTGACCAGGGGGTAGAGCAGCCCCAGCATTTT. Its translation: CATSDQGVEQPQHF.

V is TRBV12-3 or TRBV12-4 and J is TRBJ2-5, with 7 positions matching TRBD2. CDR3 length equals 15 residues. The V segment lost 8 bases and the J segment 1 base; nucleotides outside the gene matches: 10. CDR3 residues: CASQREAGVQETQYF. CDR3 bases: TGTGCCAGCCAAAGGGAGGCGGGGGTCCAAGAGACCCAGTACTTC.

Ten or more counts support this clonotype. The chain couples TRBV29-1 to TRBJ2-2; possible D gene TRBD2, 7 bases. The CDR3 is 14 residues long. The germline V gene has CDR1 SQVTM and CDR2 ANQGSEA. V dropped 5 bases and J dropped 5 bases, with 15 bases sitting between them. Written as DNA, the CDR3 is TGCAGCGTTCGAACAGGGCGGGGGACCGGGGAGCTGTTTTTT. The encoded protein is CSVRTGRGTGELFF.

The CDR3 spells CASSSDGTDTQYF. The CDR3 region has the DNA TGTGCCAGCAGCTCGGACGGCACAGATACGCAGTATTTT. The chain carries TRBV7-3 and TRBJ2-3; no reliable D call. V dropped 4 bases and J dropped 1 base, with 6 bases sitting between them. The CDR3 sequence is 13 residues long. Germline CDR1 SGHTA, CDR2 FQGTGA. Full variable domain (outside the CDR3, taken from reference TRBV7-3 and TRBJ2-3): GAGVSQTPSNKVTEKGKYVELRCDPISGHTALYWYRQSLGQGPEFLIYFQGTGAADDSGLPNDRFFAVRPEGSVSTLKIQRTERGDSAVYLCASSSDGTDTQYFGPGTRLTVL.

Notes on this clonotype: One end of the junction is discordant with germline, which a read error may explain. The CDR3 nucleotides read TGTGCCATCAGTGGGATCGGGACCCTCTACAATGAGCGGTACTTC. Protein sequence: CAISGIGTLYNERYF. The genes are TRBV10-3 and TRBJ2-1; possibly TRBD1 or TRBD2 for D (5 bases each). Germline lookup yields CDR1 ENHRY and CDR2 SYGVKD. This CDR3 is 15 amino acids long.

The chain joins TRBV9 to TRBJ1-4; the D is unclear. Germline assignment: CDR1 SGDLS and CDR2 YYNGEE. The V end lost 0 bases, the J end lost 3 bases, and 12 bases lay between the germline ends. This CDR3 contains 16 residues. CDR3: CASSVGSRGANEKLFF. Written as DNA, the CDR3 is TGTGCCAGCAGCGTAGGCAGTCGGGGAGCTAATGAAAAACTGTTTTTT. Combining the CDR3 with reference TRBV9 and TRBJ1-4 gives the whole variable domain DSGVTQTPKHLITATGQRVTLRCSPRSGDLSVYWYQQSLDQGLQFLIQYYNGEERAKGNILERFSAQQFPDLHSELNLSSLELGDSALYFCASSVGSRGANEKLFFGSGTQLSVL.

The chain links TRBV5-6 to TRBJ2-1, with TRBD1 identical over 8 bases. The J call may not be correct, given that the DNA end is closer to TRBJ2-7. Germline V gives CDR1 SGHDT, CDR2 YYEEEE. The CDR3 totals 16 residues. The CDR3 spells CASSSGGKLVYNEQYF. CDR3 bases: TGTGCCAGCAGCTCAGGGGGCAAGCTAGTTTACAATGAGCAGTACTTC.

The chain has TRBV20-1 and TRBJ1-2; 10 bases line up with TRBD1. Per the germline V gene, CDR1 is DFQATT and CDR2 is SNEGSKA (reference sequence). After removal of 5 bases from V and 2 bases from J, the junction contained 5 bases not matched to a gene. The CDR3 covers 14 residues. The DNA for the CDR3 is TGCAGTGCTGACCCGGGACAGGGGAACTATGGCTACACCTTC. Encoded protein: CSADPGQGNYGYTF.

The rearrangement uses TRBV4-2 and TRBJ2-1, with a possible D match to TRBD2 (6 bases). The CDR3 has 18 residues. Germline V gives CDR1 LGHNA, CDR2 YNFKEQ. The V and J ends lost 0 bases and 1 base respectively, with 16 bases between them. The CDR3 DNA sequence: TGTGCCAGCAGCCAAGATCGCCGGCCGGGGGAGTCCTACAATGAGCAGTTCTTC. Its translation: CASSQDRRPGESYNEQFF.

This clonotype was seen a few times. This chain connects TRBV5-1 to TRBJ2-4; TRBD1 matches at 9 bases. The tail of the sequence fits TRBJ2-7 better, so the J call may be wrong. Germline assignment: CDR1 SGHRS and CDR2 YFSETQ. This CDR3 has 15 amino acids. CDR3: CASSSAGTGHNEQYF. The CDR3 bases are TGCGCCAGCAGCTCCGCCGGGACAGGGCACAACGAGCAGTACTTC.

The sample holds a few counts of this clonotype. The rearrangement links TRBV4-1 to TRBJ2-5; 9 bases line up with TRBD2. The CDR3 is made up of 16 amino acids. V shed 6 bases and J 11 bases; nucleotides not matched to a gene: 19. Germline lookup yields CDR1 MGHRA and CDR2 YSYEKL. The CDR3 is CASRPPSSGLASEQYF. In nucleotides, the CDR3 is TGCGCCAGCAGACCCCCCTCCTCGGGACTAGCTAGTGAGCAGTACTTC.

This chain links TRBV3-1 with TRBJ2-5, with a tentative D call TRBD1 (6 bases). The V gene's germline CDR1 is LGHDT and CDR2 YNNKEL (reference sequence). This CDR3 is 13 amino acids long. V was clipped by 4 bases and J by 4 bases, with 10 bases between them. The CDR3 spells CASSRRDTETQYF. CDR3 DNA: TGTGCCAGCAGCCGCCGGGACACAGAGACCCAGTACTTC.

The CDR3 sequence is CASSPTGRYQGGYTF. The CDR3 DNA follows: TGTGCCAGCAGCCCTACAGGACGGTACCAGGGAGGCTACACCTTC. This chain links TRBV7-2 with TRBJ1-2; D is possibly TRBD1 (5 bases). Trimming removed 5 bases from V and 8 bases from J, with 21 bases in between. The germline V gene has CDR1 SGHTA and CDR2 FQGNSA. The CDR3 totals 15 residues.

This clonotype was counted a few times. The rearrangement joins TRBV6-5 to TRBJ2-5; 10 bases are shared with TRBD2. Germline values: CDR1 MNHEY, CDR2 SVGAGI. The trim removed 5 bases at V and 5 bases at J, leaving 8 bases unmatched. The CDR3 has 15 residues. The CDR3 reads CASSKIRTSGETQYF. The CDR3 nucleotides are TGTGCCAGCAGTAAAATCAGGACTAGCGGCGAGACCCAGTACTTC.

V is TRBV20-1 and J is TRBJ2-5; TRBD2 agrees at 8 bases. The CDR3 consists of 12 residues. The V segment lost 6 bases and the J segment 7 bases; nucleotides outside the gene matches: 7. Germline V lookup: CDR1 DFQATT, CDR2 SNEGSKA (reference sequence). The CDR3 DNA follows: TGCAGTGCCGGGGGGGTCCCTGGGACCCAGTACTTC. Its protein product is CSAGGVPGTQYF.

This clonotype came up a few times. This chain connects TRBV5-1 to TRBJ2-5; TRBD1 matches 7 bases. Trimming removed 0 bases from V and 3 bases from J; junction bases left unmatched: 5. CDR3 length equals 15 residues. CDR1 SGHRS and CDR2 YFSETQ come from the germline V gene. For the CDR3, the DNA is TGCGCCAGCAGCTTGGAAGGACAGGAGGAAGAGACCCAGTACTTC. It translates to CASSLEGQEEETQYF.

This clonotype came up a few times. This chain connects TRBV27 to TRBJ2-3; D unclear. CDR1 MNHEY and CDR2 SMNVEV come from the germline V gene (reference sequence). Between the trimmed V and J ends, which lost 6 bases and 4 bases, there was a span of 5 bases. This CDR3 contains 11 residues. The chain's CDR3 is CASRWADTQYF. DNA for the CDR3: TGTGCCAGCAGATGGGCAGATACGCAGTATTTT.

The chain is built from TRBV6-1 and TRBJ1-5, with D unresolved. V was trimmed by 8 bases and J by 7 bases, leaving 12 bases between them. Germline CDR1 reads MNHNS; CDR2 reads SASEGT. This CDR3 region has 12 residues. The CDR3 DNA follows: TGTGCCAGCGGCGTAAAGGCCCAGCCCCAGCATTTT. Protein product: CASGVKAQPQHF.

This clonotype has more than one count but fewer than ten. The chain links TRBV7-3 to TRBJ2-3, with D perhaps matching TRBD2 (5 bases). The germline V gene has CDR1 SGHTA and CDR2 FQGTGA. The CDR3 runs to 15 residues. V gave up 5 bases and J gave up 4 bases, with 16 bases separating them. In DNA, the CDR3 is TGTGCCAGCAGCCCGGACCCCCTGGGAGCAGATACGCAGTATTTT. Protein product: CASSPDPLGADTQYF.

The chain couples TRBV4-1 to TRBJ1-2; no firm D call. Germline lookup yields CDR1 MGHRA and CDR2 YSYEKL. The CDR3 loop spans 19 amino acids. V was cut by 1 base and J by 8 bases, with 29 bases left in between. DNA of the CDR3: TGCGCCAGCAGCCAAGGGGCCTTGGACGGTAGCCTAACCCTATGGGGCTACACCTTC. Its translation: CASSQGALDGSLTLWGYTF.